This T cell receptor beta chain comes out of a study of response to subunit inactivated influenza vaccine. Study results and caveats: Authors proposed each seasonal influenza vaccination draws in few new T cells.

TCRdb analysed the RT-PCR reads with MiXCR anew, one entry per CDR3 protein. The table records about 780,000 distinct CDR3 sequences, around 20% of them present only once. There are many counts of this clonotype. Its target is not known. The V gene's germline CDR1 is MNHNS and CDR2 SASEGT. The CDR3 has 15 amino acids. V was clipped by 7 bases and J by 3 bases; unmatched bases: 10. The clonotype originates from a man in his fifties who received an inactivated influenza vaccine. The chain recombines TRBV6-1 with TRBJ1-1; 8 bases agree with TRBD1. The material was PBMCs from blood, obtained more than 4 days after vaccination. Written as DNA, the CDR3 is TGTGCCAGCAACCCCGGAGACAGGGGCTACACTGAAGCTTTCTTT. Its protein is CASNPGDRGYTEAFF.